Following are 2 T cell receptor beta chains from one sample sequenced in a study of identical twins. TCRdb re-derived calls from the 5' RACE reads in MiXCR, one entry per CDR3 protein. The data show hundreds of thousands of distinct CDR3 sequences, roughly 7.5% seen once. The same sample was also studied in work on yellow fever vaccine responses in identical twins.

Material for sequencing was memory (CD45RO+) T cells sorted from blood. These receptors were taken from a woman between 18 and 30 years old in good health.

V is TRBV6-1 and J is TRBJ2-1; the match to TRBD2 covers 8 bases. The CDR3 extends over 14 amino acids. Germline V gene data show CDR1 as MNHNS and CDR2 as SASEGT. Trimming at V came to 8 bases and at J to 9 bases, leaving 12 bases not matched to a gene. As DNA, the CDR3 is TGTGCCAGCCTTCGGGGGGGGGGCCGCGGTGAGCAGTTCTTC. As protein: CASLRGGGRGEQFF.

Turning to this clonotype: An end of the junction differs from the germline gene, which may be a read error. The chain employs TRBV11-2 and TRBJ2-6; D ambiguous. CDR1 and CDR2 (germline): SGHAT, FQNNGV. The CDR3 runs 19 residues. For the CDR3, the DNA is TGTGCCAGCAGCTCCAATCGGGCGCCCATGGGCTCTGGGGACAACGTCCTGACTTTC. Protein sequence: CASSSNRAPMGSGDNVLTF.